Shown below are 5 T cell receptor beta chains from a single sample sequenced in a study of T cells expressing NK-cell markers. TCRdb processed the 5' RACE reads again and assigns one entry to each CDR3 protein, with no DNA. Its listing shows approximately 150,000 distinct CDR3 sequences. Sequenced: blood T cells: a sorted CD56 or NKG2C T cell subset, CD4+ or CD8+ T cells, or bulk PBMC T cells (not recorded which). Receptor source: a man aged 18-30 years in good health.

The chain recombines TRBV4-3 with TRBJ1-2; as DNA is missing, the TRBD1 call by TCRdb cannot be tested. CDR3 length equals 15 residues. Germline lookup yields CDR1 LGHNA and CDR2 YSLEER. CDR3: CASGDRGRRSYGYTF.

The V and J genes are TRBV5-6 and TRBJ2-1; TCRdb gives TRBD1 as the D gene, but with no DNA this cannot be confirmed. Germline loops: CDR1 SGHDT, CDR2 YYEEEE. The CDR3 is 17 amino acids. The CDR3 spells CASSLSWAGEAYNEQFF. Full variable domain (outside the CDR3, taken from reference TRBV5-6 and TRBJ2-1): DAGVTQSPTHLIKTRGQQVTLRCSPKSGHDTVSWYQQALGQGPQFIFQYYEEEERQRGNFPDRFSGHQFPNYSSELNVNALLLGDSALYLCASSLSWAGEAYNEQFFGPGTRLTVL.

V gene TRBV4-2 combines with J gene TRBJ2-1; with no DNA, the TCRdb D assignment of TRBD2 cannot be verified. The CDR3 length is 16 residues. Germline V gene lookup returns CDR1 LGHNA and CDR2 YNFKEQ. Here the CDR3 reads CASSEPGLAGENEQFF.

CDR3 amino acids: CASSLLGASGSGELFF. V usage is TRBV12-3 or TRBV12-4 and J usage is TRBJ2-2; TCRdb names TRBD2, which stays unverified in the absence of DNA. This CDR3 is built from 16 residues.

The chain recombines TRBV12-3 or TRBV12-4 with TRBJ1-3; TCRdb's assignment of TRBD1 cannot be checked, as there is no DNA. The CDR3 is made up of 13 amino acids. The CDR3 loop reads CASSLGPPGTIYF.